Listed here is a single T cell receptor (beta chain). From the 5' RACE reads, TCRdb lists one entry per CDR3 protein and no DNA. This sample carries approximately 170,000 distinct CDR3 sequences, with roughly 21% going to the ten biggest clones. The CDR3 spans 13 residues. From germline, CDR1 is SEHNR and CDR2 FQNEAQ (reference sequence). This entry belongs to a study of T cells expressing NK-cell markers. Study at large: Source material for TCR beta repertoires consisted of sorted CD3+CD56+NKG2C+, CD3+CD56+NKG2C- and CD3+CD56-NKG2C+ T cells.

The receptor was isolated from a man between 18 and 69 years old in good health. V is TRBV7-9 and J is TRBJ2-1. Sequences were obtained from blood T cells: a sorted CD56 or NKG2C T cell subset, CD4+ or CD8+ T cells, or bulk PBMC T cells (not recorded which). The CDR3 spells CASSPLLRGEQFF. Full variable domain (rest looked up from reference TRBV7-9 and TRBJ2-1): DTGVSQNPRHKITKRGQNVTFRCDPISEHNRLYWYRQTLGQGPEFLTYFQNEAQLEKSRLLSDRFSAERPKGSFSTLEIQRTEQGDSAMYLCASSPLLRGEQFFGPGTRLTVL.